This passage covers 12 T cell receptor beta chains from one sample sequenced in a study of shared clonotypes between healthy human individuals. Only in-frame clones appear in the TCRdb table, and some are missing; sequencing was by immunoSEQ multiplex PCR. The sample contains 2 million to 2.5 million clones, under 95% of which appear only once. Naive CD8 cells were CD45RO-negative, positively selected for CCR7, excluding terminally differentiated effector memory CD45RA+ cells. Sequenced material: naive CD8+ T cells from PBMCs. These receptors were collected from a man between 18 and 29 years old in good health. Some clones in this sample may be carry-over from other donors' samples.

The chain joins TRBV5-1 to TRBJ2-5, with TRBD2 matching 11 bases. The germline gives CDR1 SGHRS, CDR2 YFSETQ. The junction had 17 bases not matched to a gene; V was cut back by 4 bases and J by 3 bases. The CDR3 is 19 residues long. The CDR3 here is CASSPQDSRLAGKKETQYF. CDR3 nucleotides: TGCGCCAGCAGCCCGCAGGACAGCCGACTAGCGGGGAAGAAAGAGACCCAGTACTTC.

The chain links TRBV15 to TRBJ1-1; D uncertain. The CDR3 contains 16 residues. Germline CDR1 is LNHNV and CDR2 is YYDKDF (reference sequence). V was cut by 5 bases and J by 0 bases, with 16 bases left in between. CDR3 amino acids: CATSPGKGNMNTEAFF. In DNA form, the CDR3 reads TGTGCCACCAGCCCTGGGAAAGGAAACATGAACACTGAAGCTTTCTTT.

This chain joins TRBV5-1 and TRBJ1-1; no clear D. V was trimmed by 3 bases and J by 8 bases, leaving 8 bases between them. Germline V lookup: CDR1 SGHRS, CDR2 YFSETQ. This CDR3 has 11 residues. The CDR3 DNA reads TGCGCCAGCAGCTCCGGGATGGAAGCTTTCTTT. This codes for CASSSGMEAFF.

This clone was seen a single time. CDR3 DNA: TGTGCCAGCAGCCTCCCAACAGGGTTCTATGGCTACACCTTC. Encoded protein: CASSLPTGFYGYTF. The chain uses TRBV7-9 and TRBJ1-2; tentatively, D is TRBD1 (6 bases). CDR1 and CDR2 (germline): SEHNR, FQNEAQ (reference sequence). V lost 5 bases, J lost 4 bases, and 14 bases lay in between. This CDR3 contains 14 residues.

The CDR3 loop reads CASSLGQGPEQYF. In DNA, the CDR3 is TGTGCCAGCAGCTTGGGACAGGGTCCCGAGCAGTACTTC. V and J are TRBV7-9 and TRBJ2-5, with 9 bases aligning to TRBD1. The DNA matches TRBJ2-7 better at its end, which makes the J call doubtful. Germline V gives CDR1 SEHNR, CDR2 FQNEAQ (reference sequence). This CDR3 region has 13 residues.

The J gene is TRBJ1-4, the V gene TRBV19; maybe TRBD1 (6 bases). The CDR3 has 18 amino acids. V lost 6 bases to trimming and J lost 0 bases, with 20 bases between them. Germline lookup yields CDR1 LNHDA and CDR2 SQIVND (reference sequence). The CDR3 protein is CASRTRTVNSATNEKLFF. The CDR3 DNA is TGTGCCAGTAGGACTAGGACAGTAAATTCCGCAACTAATGAAAAACTGTTTTTT.

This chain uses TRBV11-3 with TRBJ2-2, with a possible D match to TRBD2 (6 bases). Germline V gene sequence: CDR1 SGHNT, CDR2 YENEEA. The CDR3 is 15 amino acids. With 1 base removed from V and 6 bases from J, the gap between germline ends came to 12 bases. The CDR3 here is CASSLAPTSSGELFF. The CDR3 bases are TGTGCCAGCAGCTTAGCACCCACTAGCTCCGGGGAGCTGTTTTTT.

CDR3 sequence: CASSPPSRSLNTGELFF. In DNA form, the CDR3 reads TGCGCCAGCAGCCCCCCCAGCCGGTCCTTAAACACCGGGGAGCTGTTTTTT. The rearrangement links TRBV4-1 to TRBJ2-2; D gene ambiguous. CDR1 is MGHRA, CDR2 YSYEKL, per germline. Trimming stripped 4 bases from V and 2 bases from J, with 17 bases between. The CDR3 contains 17 residues.

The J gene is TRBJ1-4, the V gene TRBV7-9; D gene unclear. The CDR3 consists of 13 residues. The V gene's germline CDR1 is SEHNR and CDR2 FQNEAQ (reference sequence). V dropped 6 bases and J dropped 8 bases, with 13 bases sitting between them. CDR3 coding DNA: TGTGCCAGCAGACCCAGGACGGAGGAAAAACTGTTTTTT. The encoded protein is CASRPRTEEKLFF.

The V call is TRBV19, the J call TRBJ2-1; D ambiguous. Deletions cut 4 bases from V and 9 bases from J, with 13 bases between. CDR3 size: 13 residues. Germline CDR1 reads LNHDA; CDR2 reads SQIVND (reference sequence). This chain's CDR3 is CASSTLRVSEQFF. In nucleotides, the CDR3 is TGTGCCAGTAGTACCCTCCGGGTGAGTGAGCAGTTCTTC.

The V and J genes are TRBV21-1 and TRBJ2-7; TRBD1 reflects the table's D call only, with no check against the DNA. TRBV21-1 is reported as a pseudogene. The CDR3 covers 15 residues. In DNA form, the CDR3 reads TGTGCCAGCAGCAAAGGACAGGGTTTGGCCCACGAGCAGTACTTC. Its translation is CASSKGQGLAHEQYF.

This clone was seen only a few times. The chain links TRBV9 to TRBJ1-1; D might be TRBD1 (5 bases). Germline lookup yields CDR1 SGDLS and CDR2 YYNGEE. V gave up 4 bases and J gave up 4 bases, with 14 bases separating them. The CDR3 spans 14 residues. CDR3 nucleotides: TGTGCCAGCAGCTCCGGGTGGGGCGGCACTGAAGCTTTCTTT. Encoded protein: CASSSGWGGTEAFF.